A single sample gave rise to the 10 T cell receptor beta chains below, sequenced in a study of glioma-infiltrating T cells after dendritic cell vaccination. Assay: immunoSEQ multiplex PCR; the TCRdb copy retains only in-frame clones and omits some. The sample carries 80,000 to 100,000 clones, roughly 83% recorded once. Sequenced material: blood, taken before dendritic cell vaccination. These receptors were taken from a human donor with glioblastoma.

The chain has TRBV7-8 and TRBJ1-1; D remains ambiguous. The V gene's germline CDR1 is SGHVS and CDR2 FQNEAQ. This CDR3 is built from 14 residues. V shed 1 base and J shed 1 base, with 7 bases lying between them. CDR3 sequence reads: CASSLVGENTEAFF. The DNA for the CDR3 is TGTGCCAGCAGCTTAGTCGGTGAGAACACTGAAGCTTTCTTT. Combining the CDR3 with reference TRBV7-8 and TRBJ1-1 gives the whole variable domain GAGVSQSPRYKVAKRGQDVALRCDPISGHVSLFWYQQALGQGPEFLTYFQNEAQLDKSGLPSDRFFAERPEGSVSTLKIQRTQQEDSAVYLCASSLVGENTEAFFGQGTRLTVV.

The chain has TRBV5-1 and TRBJ1-3, with D unclear. V lost 4 bases and J 0 bases, leaving 5 bases between the germline ends. The length of the CDR3 is 13 residues. CDR1 and CDR2 (germline): SGHRS, YFSETQ. The CDR3 sequence: CASSHGSGNTIYF. As DNA, the CDR3 is TGCGCCAGCAGCCACGGCTCTGGAAACACCATATATTTT.

The chain has TRBV30 and TRBJ1-2; 8 nucleotides match TRBD1. Germline values: CDR1 GTSNPN, CDR2 SVGIG (reference sequence). After removal of 2 bases from V and 3 bases from J, the junction contained 8 bases not matched to a gene. CDR3 length: 15 residues. The DNA of the CDR3 is TGTGCCTGGAGTATCGGACAGGGAATTGACTATGGCTACACCTTC. The encoded protein is CAWSIGQGIDYGYTF.

V is TRBV14 and J is TRBJ1-6; D possibly corresponds to TRBD1 (5 bases). Germline V lookup: CDR1 SGHDN, CDR2 FVKESK. V lost 2 bases to trimming and J lost 4 bases, with 9 bases between them. CDR3 length equals 15 residues. The CDR3 DNA reads as TGTGCCAGCAGCCAACTGCGGGGGTATAATTCACCCCTCCACTTT. Protein product: CASSQLRGYNSPLHF.

A few counts support this clone. This CDR3 is CASSQVGGRGKETQYF. CDR3 nucleotide sequence: TGTGCCAGCAGCCAAGTCGGCGGGAGGGGGAAGGAGACCCAGTACTTC. J is TRBJ2-5 and V is TRBV4-2; 9 bases fit TRBD2. The junction had 8 bases not matched to a gene; V was cut back by 1 base and J by 5 bases. Germline values: CDR1 LGHNA, CDR2 YNFKEQ. The CDR3 covers 16 residues.

V is TRBV2 and J is TRBJ1-2, with 9 bases lining up with TRBD1. Germline values: CDR1 SNHLY, CDR2 FYNNEI. V lost 11 bases to trimming and J lost 2 bases; unmatched junction nucleotides: 9. The CDR3 loop spans 14 amino acids. CDR3 in amino acids: CAGPRDRVNYGYTF. In DNA form, the CDR3 reads TGTGCCGGGCCGCGGGACAGGGTAAACTATGGCTACACCTTC.

The chain carries TRBV5-4 and TRBJ2-7; no clear D gene. Trimming took off 0 bases at V and 4 bases at J, with 5 bases between the two ends. The germline gives CDR1 SGHNT, CDR2 YYREEE (reference sequence). The CDR3 length is 12 residues. In nucleotides, the CDR3 is TGTGCCAGCAGCTTGGACGAGTACGAGCAGTACTTC. Translated, it gives CASSLDEYEQYF.

This clone was seen just once. V is TRBV4-1 and J is TRBJ2-3; TRBD2 is a possible D gene (5 bases). Per the germline V gene, CDR1 is MGHRA and CDR2 is YSYEKL. Trimming took 4 bases from V and 6 from J, leaving 14 bases between them. This CDR3 spans 14 amino acids. CDR3 sequence reads: CASSRRVAVDTQYF. The CDR3 DNA is TGCGCCAGCAGCCGGCGGGTTGCGGTCGATACGCAGTATTTT.

The V gene is TRBV7-9, the J gene TRBJ1-1; a weak D match, TRBD1 (6 bases). The CDR3 is 13 amino acids. Trimming removed 8 bases at V and 1 base at J, with 11 bases between. Germline CDR1 reads SEHNR; CDR2 reads FQNEAQ (reference sequence). CDR3 bases: TGTGCCAGCGATGTGGGGGCGAACACTGAAGCTTTCTTT. This translates into CASDVGANTEAFF.

The V call is TRBV7-2, the J call TRBJ1-2; 8 bases fit TRBD1. The CDR3 spans 13 residues. Trimming at V came to 1 base and at J to 8 bases, leaving 3 bases not matched to a gene. Germline V gene data show CDR1 as SGHTA and CDR2 as FQGNSA. The CDR3 sequence: CASSLDPGGGYTF. CDR3 coding DNA: TGTGCCAGCAGCTTAGATCCAGGGGGCGGCTACACCTTC.